This T cell receptor beta chain was captured in a study of blood T cell repertoires in COVID-19. The CDR3 length is 15 residues. In germline, CDR1 is GTSNPN, CDR2 SVGIG (reference sequence). J was trimmed by 2 bases and V by 1 base; bases with no gene match: 6. Libraries were prepared by immunoSEQ multiplex PCR; TCRdb keeps only in-frame clonotypes and omits some of them. The data hold roughly 310,000 clones, with approximately 90% observed a single time. The chain has TRBV30 and TRBJ1-2; 8 nucleotides match TRBD1. The clonotype was recovered from a woman aged 40-49 years who had recovered from COVID-19. The sample taken for sequencing was PBMCs or T cells enriched from blood (not recorded which). The CDR3 sequence is CAWSDFGQGNYGYTF. In DNA, the CDR3 is TGTGCCTGGAGTGATTTTGGACAGGGAAACTATGGCTACACCTTC.